A single sample gave rise to the 8 T cell receptor beta chains below, sequenced in a study of metastatic and nonmetastatic thyroid tumors. All patients were untreated before thyroid surgery. Via MiXCR, TCRdb re-called the PCR reads. The data contain approximately 60,000 clones, roughly 29% of them singletons. The sample taken for sequencing was blood. The receptors here all came from a female donor with papillary thyroid cancer or a benign thyroid nodule (not recorded which). Some clones in this sample may be carry-over from other donors' samples.

V and J are TRBV28 and TRBJ2-5, with 7 bases aligning to TRBD1. Unmatched junction bases numbered 5, after V lost 8 bases and J lost 2 bases. The CDR3 runs to 13 residues. Germline assignment: CDR1 MDHEN and CDR2 SYDVKM. The CDR3 is CASGYRGQETQYF. The DNA for the CDR3 is TGTGCCAGCGGATACAGGGGTCAAGAGACCCAGTACTTC.

In this sample, this clone turned up many times. The chain links TRBV7-3 to TRBJ2-3; D assignment may be TRBD1 or TRBD2 (5 bases each). With 1 base removed from V and 6 bases from J, the gap between germline ends came to 11 bases. Germline CDR1 SGHTA, CDR2 FQGTGA. The CDR3 is 14 residues long. CDR3 amino acids: CASSLSRGGDTQYF. The CDR3 region has the DNA TGTGCCAGCAGCTTAAGCCGGGGCGGGGATACGCAGTATTTT.

The rearrangement links TRBV12-3 or TRBV12-4 to TRBJ1-2; the D is unclear. V was clipped by 1 base and J by 3 bases, with 9 bases between them. The CDR3 is made up of 14 amino acids. DNA of the CDR3: TGTGCCAGCAGTTTAGGGGTCCTCGACTATGGCTACACCTTC. It yields the protein CASSLGVLDYGYTF.

A few counts support this clone. The chain has TRBV6-1 and TRBJ2-7; TRBD1 matches at 7 bases. The CDR3 runs 11 residues. V lost 6 bases, J lost 5 bases, and 1 base stayed unmatched. CDR1 and CDR2 from the germline V gene are MNHNS and SASEGT. The CDR3 DNA is TGTGCCAGCAGGACAGGGAACGAGCAGTACTTC. The encoded protein is CASRTGNEQYF.

This clone was detected many times. The chain joins TRBV30 to TRBJ1-1, with D perhaps matching TRBD1 (6 bases). Germline assignment: CDR1 GTSNPN and CDR2 SVGIG (reference sequence). The germline V and J ends were trimmed by 3 bases and 0 bases, with 8 bases remaining between them. The CDR3 is 13 amino acids. The CDR3 sequence is CAWRWGLNTEAFF. DNA of the CDR3: TGTGCCTGGAGGTGGGGGCTGAACACTGAAGCTTTCTTT.

This chain connects TRBV20-1 to TRBJ2-7, with D unresolved. V gave up 3 bases and J gave up 3 bases, with 15 bases separating them. This CDR3 is built from 14 residues. The germline V gene has CDR1 DFQATT and CDR2 SNEGSKA (reference sequence). The CDR3 is CSASNSQVGYEQYF. CDR3 DNA: TGCAGTGCTAGCAACTCCCAGGTGGGCTACGAGCAGTACTTC.

J is TRBJ2-7 and V is TRBV6-1, with TRBD1 identical over 8 bases. CDR3 length equals 16 residues. Germline values: CDR1 MNHNS, CDR2 SASEGT. V lost 5 bases to trimming and J lost 0 bases; unmatched junction nucleotides: 9. The CDR3 DNA sequence: TGTGCCAGCAGTAGAAGACAGGGGCGGACCTCCTACGAGCAGTACTTC. Translation gives CASSRRQGRTSYEQYF.

This clone has just a few counts. The rearrangement joins TRBV19 to TRBJ1-2, with 10 bases matching TRBD1. The germline V gene has CDR1 LNHDA and CDR2 SQIVND (reference sequence). The CDR3 sequence is 13 residues long. Losses at the gene ends were 4 bases for V and 7 bases for J; bases not matched to a gene: 3. CDR3 in amino acids: CASSTGTGAGYTF. CDR3 nucleotides: TGTGCCAGTAGTACCGGGACAGGGGCTGGCTACACCTTC.